These T cell receptor beta chains were read from a single sample in a study of blood T cell repertoires in COVID-19. Here immunoSEQ multiplex PCR was the method, and the copy in TCRdb shows in-frame clones only, minus some. The repertoire holds about 130,000 clones, 77% seen once, with roughly a fifth in the top ten. Sequenced sample: peripheral blood. These receptors came from a man older than 75 with acute or convalescent COVID-19. The CDR3 runs from the conserved cysteine through the conserved F or W. The order of the fields is V gene, D gene, J gene, clone size, CDR3 DNA, CDR3 protein. A D gene is named only where the DNA matches it firmly. Expanded clones are given a class, and other clones once, few, many or no size at all.

>TRBV10-3|NA|TRBJ2-2|NA
TGTGCCATCAGTGTACAGGGATTAAGTTCTGGGGAGCTGTTTTTT
CAISVQGLSSGELFF
>TRBV6-2/TRBV6-3|TRBD2|TRBJ2-5|NA
TGTGCCAGCAGTTACTCAATGGCCCTTAGCGGGGGGGCCGCGGAGACCCAGTACTTC
CASSYSMALSGGAAETQYF
>TRBV19|NA|TRBJ1-3|few
TGTGCCACCCAAAGGGAGAGCTCTGGAAACACCATATATTTT
CATQRESSGNTIYF
>TRBV24-1|TRBD1|TRBJ2-1|NA
TGTGCCACCAGTGATAGGGACAGGGCACGAGATGAGCAGTTCTTC
CATSDRDRARDEQFF
>TRBV7-2|NA|TRBJ1-2|NA
TGTGCCAGCGAGCCAAGACAGAACTATGGCTACACCTTC
CASEPRQNYGYTF
>TRBV5-1|TRBD2|TRBJ2-1|NA
TGCGCCAGCAGCTTGACACTAGCGGGGAGATACAATGAGCAGTTCTTC
CASSLTLAGRYNEQFF
>TRBV9|TRBD2|TRBJ2-3|NA
TGTGCCAGCAGCCTGCGGGGGGCTGGCACAGATACGCAGTATTTT
CASSLRGAGTDTQYF
>TRBV1|NA|TRBJ2-1|NA
TGCACCAGCAGCCAAGACCATCCCCCTCAGCGGGGGGCCAGGGAGGGGTTCTTC
CTSSQDHPPQRGAREGFF
>TRBV5-1|NA|TRBJ1-2|NA
TGCGCCAGCAGCTCTAGACATACGGGGGACTATGGCTACACCTTC
CASSSRHTGDYGYTF
>TRBV6-2/TRBV6-3|NA|TRBJ1-1|NA
TGTGCCAGCAGTTATCTAGCTGAGACTGAAGCTTTCTTT
CASSYLAETEAFF
>TRBV11-2|TRBD2|TRBJ2-2|NA
TGTGCCAGCAGCCCTGGGACTAGCGGAATCTCCGGGGAGCTGTTTTTT
CASSPGTSGISGELFF
>TRBV6-2/TRBV6-3|NA|TRBJ2-2|NA
TGTGCCAGCAGTTATTCCGACTGGACCGGGGAGCTGTTTTTT
CASSYSDWTGELFF
>TRBV2|TRBD1|TRBJ2-7|NA
TGTGCCAGCAGTTCCGACAGGGGATCCTACGAGCAGTACTTC
CASSSDRGSYEQYF
>TRBV18|TRBD1|TRBJ2-7|NA
TGTGCCAGCTCACCAGGCAGGGGGCCCTCCTACGAGCAGTACTTC
CASSPGRGPSYEQYF
>TRBV27|TRBD1|TRBJ1-2|few
TGTGCCAGCAGTCTGGGACAGTACTATGGCTACACCTTC
CASSLGQYYGYTF
>TRBV7-2|TRBD1|TRBJ2-1|NA
TGTGCCAGCAGCCAAAGGTCAGGGGGCTACAATGAGCAGTTCTTC
CASSQRSGGYNEQFF
>TRBV11-1|NA|TRBJ2-7|many
TGTGCCAGCAGCCGGGGGAAGGGGTTCGAGCAGTACTTC
CASSRGKGFEQYF
>TRBV18|NA|TRBJ1-5|NA
TGTGCCAGCCGGGACGGGGGTAATCAGCCCCAGCATTTT
CASRDGGNQPQHF
>TRBV11-2|TRBD1|TRBJ2-2|once
TGTGCCAGCAGGGACAGGGCCTTTTCCGGGGAGCTGTTTTTT
CASRDRAFSGELFF
>TRBV19|NA|TRBJ2-2|NA
TGTGCCAGTACCGGGTTCGCCGGGGAGCTGTTTTTT
CASTGFAGELFF
>TRBV3-1/TRBV3-2|NA|TRBJ2-2|once
TGTGCCAGCAGCCAAGAGTGGGCGACCGGGGAGCTGTTTTTT
CASSQEWATGELFF
>TRBV6-5|NA|TRBJ2-5|NA
TGTGCCAGCAAAGGTTCCCGGGGGGCGCACGAGACCCAGTACTTC
CASKGSRGAHETQYF
>TRBV29-1|TRBD1|TRBJ1-1|once
TGCAGCGCGACAGGGGGCTCGGGGGCTTTCTTT
CSATGGSGAFF
>TRBV2|TRBD1|TRBJ2-3|NA
TGTGCCAGCAGTGTACCAGGGGGCTCCACAGATACGCAGTATTTT
CASSVPGGSTDTQYF
>TRBV30|TRBD2|TRBJ2-3|NA
TGTGCCTGGAGCGGGGGGGCCCCAGATACGCAGTATTTT
CAWSGGAPDTQYF
>TRBV7-9|TRBD1|TRBJ2-7|few
TGTGCCAGCAGCCCGGGGACAGGGGGTGCCTCCTACGAGCAGTACTTC
CASSPGTGGASYEQYF
>TRBV25-1|NA|TRBJ2-2|NA
TGTGCCAGCAGTGAATACCGGGGGGAGCTGTTTTTT
CASSEYRGELFF
>TRBV3-1/TRBV3-2|TRBD2|TRBJ2-7|NA
TGTGCCAGCAGCCGAGCGAGGACTAGCGGGTTCTCCTACGAGCAGTACTTC
CASSRARTSGFSYEQYF
>TRBV28|NA|TRBJ2-7|once
TGTGCCAGCAGTTTTGGGCCCGACCTCGAGCAGTACTTC
CASSFGPDLEQYF
>TRBV5-5|TRBD2|TRBJ2-7|NA
TGTGCCAGCAGCTTGGTTGGTAGCGGGACCTCCTACGAGCAGTACTTC
CASSLVGSGTSYEQYF
>TRBV5-1|TRBD1|TRBJ2-7|NA
TGCGCCAGCAGCGTGGGACAGTCGGAATACGAGCAGTACTTC
CASSVGQSEYEQYF